This T cell receptor (beta chain) was documented in a study of blood T cell repertoires in COVID-19. As for the study in general: Acute and convalescent COVID-19 specimens originated in the United States, Italy and Spain. The analysed material was cDNA or gDNA that came from T cells, B-cell-depleted T cells, or PBMCs.

In the original processing: Amplification of reference gene primers was used by the study to estimate nucleated cell counts. TCRdb keeps only in-frame clones here, not all; method: immunoSEQ multiplex PCR. V and J calls plus clone size are reproduced from that table; the DNA served to infer D and trimming. This table holds almost 55,000 clones, approximately 90% found once. The CDR3 runs to 14 residues. The V gene's germline CDR1 is SGHRS and CDR2 YFSETQ. With V trimmed by 0 bases and J by 8 bases, 5 bases remained unmatched. V and J are TRBV5-1 and TRBJ2-1, with 7 bases aligning to TRBD1. The sample consisted of peripheral blood. The TCR sequence derives from a woman between 40 and 50 years old with active COVID-19. This chain's CDR3 is CASSLGQGFDEQFF. CDR3 nucleotide sequence: TGCGCCAGCAGCTTGGGACAGGGATTTGATGAGCAGTTCTTC.